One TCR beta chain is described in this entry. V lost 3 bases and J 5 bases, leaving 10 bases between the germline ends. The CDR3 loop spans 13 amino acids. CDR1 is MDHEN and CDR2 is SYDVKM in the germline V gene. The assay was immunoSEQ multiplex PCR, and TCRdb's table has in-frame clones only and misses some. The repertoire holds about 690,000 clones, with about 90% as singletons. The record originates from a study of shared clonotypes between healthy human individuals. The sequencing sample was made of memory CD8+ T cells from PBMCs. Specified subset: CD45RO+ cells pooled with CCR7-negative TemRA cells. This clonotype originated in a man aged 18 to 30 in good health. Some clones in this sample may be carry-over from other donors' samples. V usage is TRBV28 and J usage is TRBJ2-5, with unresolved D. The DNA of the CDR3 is TGTGCCAGCAGTTTTGGGCTACGTGAGACCCAGTACTTC. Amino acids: CASSFGLRETQYF.